This paragraph reports one TCR beta chain. Antigen unknown. Uncontrolled infection, other autoimmune disease, pregnancy and lactation each barred patients from inclusion. Based on clinical symptoms, serum thyroxine and TRAb, thyroid ultrasound and orbital computed tomography, diagnoses were reached. The data are from a study of T cells in Graves' hyperthyroidism and ophthalmopathy. Study-level points and caveats: Ophthalmopathy was distinguished from stable hyperthyroidism by 13 V-J signatures. Researchers found most expanded thyroid clonotypes above 0.001 in blood as well.

Researchers took RNA transcripts and amplified the TCR beta CDR3 regions from them. Carried out on the TCR CDR3, a first-round RT-PCR used the HTBI primer set. TCRdb fed the multiplex PCR reads into MiXCR, producing one record per CDR3 protein. Among some 490,000 distinct CDR3 sequences listed, roughly 22% were seen once. From germline, CDR1 is KGHDR and CDR2 SFDVKD. V was pared by 4 bases and J by 4 bases, with 11 bases between. This CDR3 comprises 14 residues. The source is a woman in her 70s with Graves' ophthalmopathy. The rearrangement uses TRBV24-1 and TRBJ2-3, with D maybe TRBD1 (6 bases). The sequenced sample consisted of blood. CDR3 nucleotides: TGTGCCACCAGTGACCCCAGGGGCCCAGATACGCAGTATTTT. Translation gives CATSDPRGPDTQYF.